The present entry profiles one T cell receptor (beta chain) with its context. The data were produced by immunoSEQ multiplex PCR, yet TCRdb's version contains in-frame clones alone and is incomplete. The sample has around 14,000 clones; 70% are singletons. The sample belongs to a study of neoadjuvant anti-PD-1 for oral cavity cancer. Study information: Around day 43, patients without progression received a fourth nivolumab dose before surgery.

Cohort: HPV-negative, locally advanced oral cavity squamous cell carcinoma patients. Germline-derived CDR1 and CDR2 are MGHRA and YSYEKL. The CDR3 spans 16 residues. V was shortened by 0 bases and J by 6 bases, with 14 bases between the two germline ends. The J gene is TRBJ2-2, the V gene TRBV4-1, with D tentatively TRBD1 or TRBD2 (6 bases each). Sequences were derived from PBMCs, sampled before nivolumab (anti-PD-1) treatment. The clonotype originates from a person between 40 and 85 years old with oral cavity squamous cell carcinoma. The DNA of the CDR3 is TGCGCCAGCAGCCAAGATACTCGGAGGGGGGCCGGGGAGCTGTTTTTT. As protein: CASSQDTRRGAGELFF.